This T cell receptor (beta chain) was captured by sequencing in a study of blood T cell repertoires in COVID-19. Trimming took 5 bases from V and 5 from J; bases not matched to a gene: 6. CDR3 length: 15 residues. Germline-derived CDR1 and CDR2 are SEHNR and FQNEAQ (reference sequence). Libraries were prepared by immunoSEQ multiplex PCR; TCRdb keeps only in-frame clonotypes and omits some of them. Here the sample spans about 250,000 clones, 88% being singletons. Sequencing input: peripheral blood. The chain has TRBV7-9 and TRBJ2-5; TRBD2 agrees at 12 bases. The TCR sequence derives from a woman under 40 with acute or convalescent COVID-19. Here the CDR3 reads CASSLLAGGGETQYF. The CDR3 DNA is TGTGCCAGCAGCCTACTAGCGGGAGGTGGGGAGACCCAGTACTTC.